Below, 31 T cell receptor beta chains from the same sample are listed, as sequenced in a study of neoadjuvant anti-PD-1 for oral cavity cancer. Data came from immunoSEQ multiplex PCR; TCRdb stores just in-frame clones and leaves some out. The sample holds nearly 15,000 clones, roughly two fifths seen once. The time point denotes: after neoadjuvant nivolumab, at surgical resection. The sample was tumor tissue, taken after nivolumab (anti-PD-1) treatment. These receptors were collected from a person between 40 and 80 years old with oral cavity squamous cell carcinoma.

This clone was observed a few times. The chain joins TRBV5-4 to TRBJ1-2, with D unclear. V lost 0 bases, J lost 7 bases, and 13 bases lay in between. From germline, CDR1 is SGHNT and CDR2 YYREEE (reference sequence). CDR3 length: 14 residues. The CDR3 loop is CASSLETVGSGYTF. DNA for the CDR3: TGTGCCAGCAGCTTGGAAACAGTTGGTAGTGGCTACACCTTC. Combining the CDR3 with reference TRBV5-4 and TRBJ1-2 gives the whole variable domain ETGVTQSPTHLIKTRGQQVTLRCSSQSGHNTVSWYQQALGQGPQFIFQYYREEENGRGNFPPRFSGLQFPNYSSELNVNALELDDSALYLCASSLETVGSGYTFGSGTRLTVV.

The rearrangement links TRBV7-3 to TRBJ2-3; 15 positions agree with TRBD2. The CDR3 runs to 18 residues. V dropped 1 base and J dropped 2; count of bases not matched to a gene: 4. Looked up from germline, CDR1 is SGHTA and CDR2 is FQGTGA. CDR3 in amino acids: CASSLRGLAGGATDTQYF. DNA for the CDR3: TGTGCCAGCAGCTTAAGGGGACTAGCGGGGGGTGCCACAGATACGCAGTATTTT.

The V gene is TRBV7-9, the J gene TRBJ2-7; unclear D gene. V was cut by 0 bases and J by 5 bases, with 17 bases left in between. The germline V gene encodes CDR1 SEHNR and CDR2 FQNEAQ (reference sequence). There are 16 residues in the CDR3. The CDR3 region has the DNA TGTGCCAGCAGCTTAGCGCCGTTGGGGTTTTTGAACGAGCAGTACTTC. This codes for CASSLAPLGFLNEQYF.

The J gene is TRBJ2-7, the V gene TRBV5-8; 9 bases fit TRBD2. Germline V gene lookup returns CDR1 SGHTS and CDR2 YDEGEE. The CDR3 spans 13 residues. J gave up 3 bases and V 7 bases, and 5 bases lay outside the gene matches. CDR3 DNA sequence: TGTGCCAGCCGCGAGCGGGGGGACTACGAGCAGTACTTC. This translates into CASRERGDYEQYF.

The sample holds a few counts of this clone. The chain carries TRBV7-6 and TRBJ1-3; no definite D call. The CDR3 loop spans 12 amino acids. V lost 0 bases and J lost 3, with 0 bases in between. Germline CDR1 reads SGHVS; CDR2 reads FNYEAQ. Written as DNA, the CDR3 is TGTGCCAGCAGCTTAGCTGGAAACACCATATATTTT. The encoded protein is CASSLAGNTIYF.

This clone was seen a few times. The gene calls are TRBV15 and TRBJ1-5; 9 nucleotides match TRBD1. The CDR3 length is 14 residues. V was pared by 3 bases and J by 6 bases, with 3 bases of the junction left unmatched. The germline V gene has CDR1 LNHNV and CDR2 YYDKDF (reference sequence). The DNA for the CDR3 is TGTGCCACCAGCAGGGACAGGGGATTTCAGCCCCAGCATTTT. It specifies CATSRDRGFQPQHF.

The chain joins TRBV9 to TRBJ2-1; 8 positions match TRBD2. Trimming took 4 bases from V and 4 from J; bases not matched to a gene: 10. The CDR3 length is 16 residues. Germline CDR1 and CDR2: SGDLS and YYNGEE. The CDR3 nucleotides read TGTGCCAGCAGCACCCCAGCGGGGGCCCATTACAATGAGCAGTTCTTC. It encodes CASSTPAGAHYNEQFF.

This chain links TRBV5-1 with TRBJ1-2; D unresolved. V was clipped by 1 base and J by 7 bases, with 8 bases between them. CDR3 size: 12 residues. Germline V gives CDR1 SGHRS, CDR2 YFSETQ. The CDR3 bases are TGCGCCAGCAGCTTGACTGGGGTTGGCTACACCTTC. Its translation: CASSLTGVGYTF.

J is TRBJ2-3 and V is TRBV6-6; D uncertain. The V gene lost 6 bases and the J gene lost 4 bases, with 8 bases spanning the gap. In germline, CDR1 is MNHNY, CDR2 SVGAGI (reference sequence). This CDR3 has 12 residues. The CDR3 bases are TGTGCCAGCAGATTACCTCCAGATACGCAGTATTTT. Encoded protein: CASRLPPDTQYF.

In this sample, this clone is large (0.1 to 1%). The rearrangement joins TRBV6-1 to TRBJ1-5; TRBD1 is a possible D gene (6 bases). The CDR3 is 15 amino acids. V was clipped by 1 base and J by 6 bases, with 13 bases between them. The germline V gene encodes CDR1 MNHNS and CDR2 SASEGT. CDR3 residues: CASSEDRADIQPQHF. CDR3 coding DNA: TGTGCCAGCAGTGAAGACAGGGCCGACATTCAGCCCCAGCATTTT.

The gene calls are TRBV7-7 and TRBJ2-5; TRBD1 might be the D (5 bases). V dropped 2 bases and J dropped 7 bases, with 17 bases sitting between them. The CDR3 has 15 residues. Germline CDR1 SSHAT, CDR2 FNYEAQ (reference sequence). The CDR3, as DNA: TGTGCCAGCAGCTTAACCAGGGATGGTTCGGGGACCCAGTACTTC. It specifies CASSLTRDGSGTQYF.

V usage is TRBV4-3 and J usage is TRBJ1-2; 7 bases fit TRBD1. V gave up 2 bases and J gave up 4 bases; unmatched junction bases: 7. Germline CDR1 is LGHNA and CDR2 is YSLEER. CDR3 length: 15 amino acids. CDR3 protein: CASSQIQGTVYGYTF. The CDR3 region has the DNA TGCGCCAGCAGCCAAATCCAGGGGACAGTCTATGGCTACACCTTC.

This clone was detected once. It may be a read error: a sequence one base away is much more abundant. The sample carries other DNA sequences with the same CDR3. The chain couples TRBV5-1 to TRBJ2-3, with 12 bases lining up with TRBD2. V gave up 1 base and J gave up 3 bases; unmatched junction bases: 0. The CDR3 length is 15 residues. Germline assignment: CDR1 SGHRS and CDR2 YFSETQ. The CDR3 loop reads CASSLTSGGTDTQYF. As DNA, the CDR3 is TGCGCCAGCAGCTTGACTAGCGGGGGGACAGATACGCAGTATTTT. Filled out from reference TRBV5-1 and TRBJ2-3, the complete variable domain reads KAGVTQTPRYLIKTRGQQVTLSCSPISGHRSVSWYQQTPGQGLQFLFEYFSETQRNKGNFPGRFSGRQFSNSRSEMNVSTLELGDSALYLCASSLTSGGTDTQYFGPGTRLTVL.

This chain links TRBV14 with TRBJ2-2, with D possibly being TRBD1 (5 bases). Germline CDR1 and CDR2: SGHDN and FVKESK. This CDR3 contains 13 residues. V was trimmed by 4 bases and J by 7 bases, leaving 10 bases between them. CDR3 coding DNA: TGTGCCAGCAGCCCGATAAGGGGCGGGGAGCTGTTTTTT. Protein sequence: CASSPIRGGELFF.

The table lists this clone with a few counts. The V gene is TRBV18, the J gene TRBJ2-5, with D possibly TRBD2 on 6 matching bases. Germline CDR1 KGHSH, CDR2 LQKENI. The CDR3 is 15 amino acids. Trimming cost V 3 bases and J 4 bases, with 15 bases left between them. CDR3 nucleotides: TGTGCCAGCTCACCGGTATTAAAGGGAGGAGAGACCCAGTACTTC. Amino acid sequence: CASSPVLKGGETQYF.

The DNA of the CDR3 is TGTGCCACCAGCAGAGGGGCTAGCGATGAGACCCAGTACTTC. It encodes CATSRGASDETQYF. The chain has TRBV15 and TRBJ2-5; D might be TRBD2 (6 bases). CDR3 size: 14 residues. Germline loops: CDR1 LNHNV, CDR2 YYDKDF (reference sequence). V gave up 1 base and J gave up 5 bases, with 11 bases separating them. Combining the CDR3 with reference TRBV15 and TRBJ2-5 gives the whole variable domain DAMVIQNPRYQVTQFGKPVTLSCSQTLNHNVMYWYQQKSSQAPKLLFHYYDKDFNNEADTPDNFQSRRPNTSFCFLDIRSPGLGDTAMYLCATSRGASDETQYFGPGTRLLVL.

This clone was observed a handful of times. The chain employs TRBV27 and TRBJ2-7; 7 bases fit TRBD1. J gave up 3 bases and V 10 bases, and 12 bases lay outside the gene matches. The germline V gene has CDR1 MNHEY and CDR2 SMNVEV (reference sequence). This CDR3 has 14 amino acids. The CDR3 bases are TGTGCCACCAAACAGGGGCCCAATCACTACGAGCAGTACTTC. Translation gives CATKQGPNHYEQYF.

The CDR3 region is CASSYLPTGNYGYTF. As DNA, the CDR3 is TGTGCCAGCAGTTACCTACCCACAGGCAACTATGGCTACACCTTC. The J gene is TRBJ1-2, the V gene TRBV6-6; TRBD1 might be the D (5 bases). Trimming removed 2 bases from V and 2 bases from J, with 12 bases in between. The CDR3 runs 15 residues. Germline lookup yields CDR1 MNHNY and CDR2 SVGAGI (reference sequence).

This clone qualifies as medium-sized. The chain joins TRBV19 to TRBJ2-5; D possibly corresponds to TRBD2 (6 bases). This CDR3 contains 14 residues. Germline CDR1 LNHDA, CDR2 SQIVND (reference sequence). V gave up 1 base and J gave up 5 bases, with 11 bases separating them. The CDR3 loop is CASSIAGDGETQYF. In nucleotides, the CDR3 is TGTGCCAGTAGTATAGCGGGAGACGGGGAGACCCAGTACTTC.

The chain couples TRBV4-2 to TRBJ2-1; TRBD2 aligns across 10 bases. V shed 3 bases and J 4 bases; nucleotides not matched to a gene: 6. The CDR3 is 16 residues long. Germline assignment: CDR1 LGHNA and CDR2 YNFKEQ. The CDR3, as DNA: TGTGCCAGCAGCCATGCCCTAGCGGGGGCGTACAATGAGCAGTTCTTC. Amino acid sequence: CASSHALAGAYNEQFF.

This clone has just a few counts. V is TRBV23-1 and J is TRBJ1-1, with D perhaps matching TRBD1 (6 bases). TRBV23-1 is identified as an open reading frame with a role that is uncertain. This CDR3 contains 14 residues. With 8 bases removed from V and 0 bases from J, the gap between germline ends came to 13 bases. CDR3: CASWAGTLNTEAFF. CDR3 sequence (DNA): TGCGCCAGCTGGGCCGGGACACTGAACACTGAAGCTTTCTTT.

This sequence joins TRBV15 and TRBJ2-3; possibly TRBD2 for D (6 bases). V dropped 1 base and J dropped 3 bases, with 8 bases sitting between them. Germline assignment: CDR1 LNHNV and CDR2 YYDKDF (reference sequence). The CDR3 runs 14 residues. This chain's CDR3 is CATSRVEGTDTQYF. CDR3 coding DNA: TGTGCCACCAGCAGAGTGGAGGGTACAGATACGCAGTATTTT.

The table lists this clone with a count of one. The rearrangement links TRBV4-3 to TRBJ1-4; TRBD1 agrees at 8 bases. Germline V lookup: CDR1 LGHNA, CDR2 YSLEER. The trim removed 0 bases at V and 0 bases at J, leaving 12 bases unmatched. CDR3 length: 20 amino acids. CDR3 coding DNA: TGCGCCAGCAGCCAAGATTTGGGCCGGGGACAGGTTGCAACTAATGAAAAACTGTTTTTT. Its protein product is CASSQDLGRGQVATNEKLFF.

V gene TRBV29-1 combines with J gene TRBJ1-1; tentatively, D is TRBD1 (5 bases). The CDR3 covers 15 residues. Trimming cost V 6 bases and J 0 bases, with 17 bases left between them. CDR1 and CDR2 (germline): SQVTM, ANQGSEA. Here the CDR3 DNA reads TGCAGCGTCGCGAACGGGGGGGGGATGAACACTGAAGCTTTCTTT. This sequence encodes CSVANGGGMNTEAFF.

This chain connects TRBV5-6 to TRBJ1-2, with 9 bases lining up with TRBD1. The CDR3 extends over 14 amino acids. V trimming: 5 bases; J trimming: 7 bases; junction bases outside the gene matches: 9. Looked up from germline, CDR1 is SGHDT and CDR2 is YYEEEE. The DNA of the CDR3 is TGTGCCAGCAGACCACTGACAGGGGGGGCTGGCTACACCTTC. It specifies CASRPLTGGAGYTF.

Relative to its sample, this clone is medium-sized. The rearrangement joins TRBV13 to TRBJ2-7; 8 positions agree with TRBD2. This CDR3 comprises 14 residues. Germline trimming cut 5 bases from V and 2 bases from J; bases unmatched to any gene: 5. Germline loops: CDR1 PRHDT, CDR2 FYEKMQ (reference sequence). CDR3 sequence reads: CASSPREGTYEQYF. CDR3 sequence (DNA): TGTGCCAGCAGCCCACGGGAGGGTACCTACGAGCAGTACTTC. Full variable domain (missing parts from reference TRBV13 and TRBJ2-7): AAGVIQSPRHLIKEKRETATLKCYPIPRHDTVYWYQQGPGQDPQFLISFYEKMQSDKGSIPDRFSAQQFSDYHSELNMSSLELGDSALYFCASSPREGTYEQYFGPGTRLTVT.

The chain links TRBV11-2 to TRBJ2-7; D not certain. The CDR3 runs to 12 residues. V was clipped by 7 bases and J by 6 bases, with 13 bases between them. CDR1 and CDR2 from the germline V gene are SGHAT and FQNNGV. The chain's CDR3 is CASNYGPGEQYF. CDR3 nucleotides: TGTGCCAGCAACTATGGGCCGGGCGAGCAGTACTTC.

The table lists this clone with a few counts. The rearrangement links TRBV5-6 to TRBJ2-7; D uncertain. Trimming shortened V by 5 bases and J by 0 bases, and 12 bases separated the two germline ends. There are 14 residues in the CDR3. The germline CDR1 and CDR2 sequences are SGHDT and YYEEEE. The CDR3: CASSYSGVSYEQYF. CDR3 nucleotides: TGTGCCAGCAGTTATTCCGGAGTCTCCTACGAGCAGTACTTC. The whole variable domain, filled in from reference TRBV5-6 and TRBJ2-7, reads DAGVTQSPTHLIKTRGQQVTLRCSPKSGHDTVSWYQQALGQGPQFIFQYYEEEERQRGNFPDRFSGHQFPNYSSELNVNALLLGDSALYLCASSYSGVSYEQYFGPGTRLTVT.

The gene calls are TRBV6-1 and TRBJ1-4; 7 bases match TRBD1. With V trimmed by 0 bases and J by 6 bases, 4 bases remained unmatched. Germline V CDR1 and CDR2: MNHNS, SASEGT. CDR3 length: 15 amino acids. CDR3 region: CASSEASGGYEKLFF. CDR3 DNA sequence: TGTGCCAGCAGTGAAGCGTCAGGGGGGTATGAAAAACTGTTTTTT.

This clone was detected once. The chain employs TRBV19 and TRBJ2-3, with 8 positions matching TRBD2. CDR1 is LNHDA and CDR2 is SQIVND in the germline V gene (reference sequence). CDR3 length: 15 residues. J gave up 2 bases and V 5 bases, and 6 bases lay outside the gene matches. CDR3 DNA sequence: TGTGCCAGTAGTCGGGCGGGGGGCAACACAGATACGCAGTATTTT. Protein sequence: CASSRAGGNTDTQYF.

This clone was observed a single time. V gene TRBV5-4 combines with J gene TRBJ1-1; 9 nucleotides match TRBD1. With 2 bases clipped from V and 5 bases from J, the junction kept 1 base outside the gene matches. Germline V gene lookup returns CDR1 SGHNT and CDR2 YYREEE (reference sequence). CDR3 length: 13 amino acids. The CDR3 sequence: CASSFGQGTEAFF. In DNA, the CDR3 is TGTGCCAGCAGCTTCGGACAGGGGACTGAAGCTTTCTTT. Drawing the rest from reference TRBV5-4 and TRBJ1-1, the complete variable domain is ETGVTQSPTHLIKTRGQQVTLRCSSQSGHNTVSWYQQALGQGPQFIFQYYREEENGRGNFPPRFSGLQFPNYSSELNVNALELDDSALYLCASSFGQGTEAFFGQGTRLTVV.